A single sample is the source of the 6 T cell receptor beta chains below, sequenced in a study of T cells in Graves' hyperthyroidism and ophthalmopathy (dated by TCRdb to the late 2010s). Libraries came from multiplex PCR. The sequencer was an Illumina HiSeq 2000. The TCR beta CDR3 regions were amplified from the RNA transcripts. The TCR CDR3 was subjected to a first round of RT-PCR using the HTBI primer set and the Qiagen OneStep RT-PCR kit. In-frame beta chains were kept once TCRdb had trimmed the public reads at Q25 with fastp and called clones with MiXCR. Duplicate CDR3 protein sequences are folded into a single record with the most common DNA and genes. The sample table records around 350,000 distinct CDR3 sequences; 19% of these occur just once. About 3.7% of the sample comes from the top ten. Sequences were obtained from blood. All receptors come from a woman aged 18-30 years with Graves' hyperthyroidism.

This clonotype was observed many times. The CDR3 sequence: CASSFGVRSSYEQYF. CDR3 in DNA: TGCGCCAGCAGCTTTGGGGTGAGGAGCTCCTACGAGCAGTACTTC. The genes are TRBV5-1 and TRBJ2-7, with D hard to call. The germline V gene has CDR1 SGHRS and CDR2 YFSETQ. Between the trimmed V and J ends, which lost 2 bases and 0 bases, there was a span of 12 bases. The CDR3 totals 15 residues.

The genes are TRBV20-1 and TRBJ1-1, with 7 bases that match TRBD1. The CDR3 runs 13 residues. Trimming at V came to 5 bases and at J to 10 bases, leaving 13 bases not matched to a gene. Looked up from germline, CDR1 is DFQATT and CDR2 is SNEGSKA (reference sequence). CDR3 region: CSAEPGTVHGAFF. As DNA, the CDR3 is TGCAGTGCTGAACCCGGGACAGTGCACGGAGCTTTCTTT.

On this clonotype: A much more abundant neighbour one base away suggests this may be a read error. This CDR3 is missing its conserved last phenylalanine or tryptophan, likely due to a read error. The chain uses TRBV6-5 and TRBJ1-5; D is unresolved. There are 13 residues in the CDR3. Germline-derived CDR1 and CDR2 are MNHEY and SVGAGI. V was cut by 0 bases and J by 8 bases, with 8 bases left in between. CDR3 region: CASSYSVKEPQHL. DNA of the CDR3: TGTGCCAGCAGTTACTCGGTTAAGGAGCCCCAGCATCTT.

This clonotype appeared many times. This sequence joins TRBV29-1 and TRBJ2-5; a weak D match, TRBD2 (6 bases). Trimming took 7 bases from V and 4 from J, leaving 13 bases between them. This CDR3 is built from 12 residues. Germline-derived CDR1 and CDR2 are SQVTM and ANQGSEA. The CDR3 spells CSGAGSIETQYF. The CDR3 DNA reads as TGCAGCGGAGCGGGTTCTATAGAGACCCAGTACTTC.

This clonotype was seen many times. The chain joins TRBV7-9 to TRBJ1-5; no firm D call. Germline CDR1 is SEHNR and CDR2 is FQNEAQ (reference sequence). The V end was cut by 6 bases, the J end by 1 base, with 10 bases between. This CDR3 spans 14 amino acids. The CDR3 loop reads CASSLVGSNQPQHF. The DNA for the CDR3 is TGTGCCAGCAGTTTGGTGGGGAGCAATCAGCCCCAGCATTTT.

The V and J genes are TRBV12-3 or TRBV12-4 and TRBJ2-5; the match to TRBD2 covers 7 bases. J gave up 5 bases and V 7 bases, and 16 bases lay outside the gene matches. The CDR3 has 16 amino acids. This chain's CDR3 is CASKGGAARFGETQYF. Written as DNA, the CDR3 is TGTGCCAGCAAGGGAGGGGCCGCCAGGTTCGGTGAGACCCAGTACTTC.